Shown below are 9 T cell receptor beta chains from a single sample sequenced in a study of T-cell reconstitution after alpha-beta-depleted transplantation in children. Preparing the TCRbeta library involved the use of unique molecular identifiers. Using its own MiXCR run on the PCR reads, TCRdb lists one record per CDR3 protein. The data show about 410,000 distinct CDR3 sequences, roughly 22% seen once. Source: PBMCs from the stem cell graft donor, taken from the stem cell graft. Receptor source: a human donor who donated a stem cell graft to a child with acute myeloid leukemia.

Notes on this clonotype: The missing conserved phenylalanine or tryptophan at the end of this CDR3 makes a read error likely. The CDR3 protein is CASSAGQPQHY. The CDR3 nucleotides read TGTGCCAGCAGCGCTGGACAGCCCCAGCATTAT. The chain carries TRBV6-6 and TRBJ1-5; D ambiguous. Germline loops: CDR1 MNHNY, CDR2 SVGAGI (reference sequence). Trimming left V 6 bases short and J 7 bases short, with 7 bases between. This CDR3 spans 11 amino acids.

The genes are TRBV12-3 or TRBV12-4 and TRBJ2-1, with D possibly being TRBD1 or TRBD2 (5 bases each). CDR3 length: 13 amino acids. Trimming stripped 5 bases from V and 10 bases from J, with 15 bases between. CDR3 sequence reads: CASSRGRGPEQFF. The DNA for the CDR3 is TGTGCCAGCAGTCGGGGACGAGGACCGGAGCAGTTCTTC.

The chain combines TRBV7-9 with TRBJ1-4; D is perhaps TRBD1 (5 bases). The CDR3 loop spans 14 amino acids. The germline V gene encodes CDR1 SEHNR and CDR2 FQNEAQ (reference sequence). Trimming left V 4 bases short and J 2 bases short, with 8 bases between. CDR3 residues: CASSSGRTNEKLFF. CDR3 DNA: TGTGCCAGCAGCTCGGGACGGACTAATGAAAAACTGTTTTTT.

This clonotype turned up a few times. The chain combines TRBV12-3 or TRBV12-4 with TRBJ2-3; a possible D gene is TRBD2 (6 bases). CDR3 size: 14 residues. V lost 6 bases and J lost 1, with 11 bases in between. The CDR3 loop reads CASRSKRGTDTQYF. The CDR3, as DNA: TGTGCCAGCAGATCAAAGCGGGGCACAGATACGCAGTATTTT.

This clonotype was detected ten times or more. The J gene is TRBJ2-4, the V gene TRBV6-5; no clear D. Trimming removed 6 bases at V and 12 bases at J, with 12 bases between. CDR3 length: 11 amino acids. The germline V gene has CDR1 MNHEY and CDR2 SVGAGI. In DNA, the CDR3 is TGTGCCAGCAGCATAGACGGGCGTCAGTACTTC. Amino acids: CASSIDGRQYF.

This clonotype showed up just a few times. The V and J genes are TRBV15 and TRBJ1-5; TRBD1 matches at 9 bases. There are 16 residues in the CDR3. Germline values: CDR1 LNHNV, CDR2 YYDKDF (reference sequence). V lost 4 bases and J lost 4; bases outside the gene matches: 8. CDR3 in amino acids: CATSTGQGTPNQPQHF. The CDR3 DNA sequence: TGTGCCACCAGCACAGGACAGGGGACGCCAAATCAGCCCCAGCATTTT.

This chain joins TRBV5-1 and TRBJ2-2, with D perhaps matching TRBD1 (5 bases). Trimming removed 3 bases at V and 11 bases at J, with 20 bases between. This CDR3 is 15 amino acids long. In germline, CDR1 is SGHRS, CDR2 YFSETQ. This chain's CDR3 is CASSSLAGFRLELFF. The CDR3, as DNA: TGCGCCAGCAGCTCCCTGGCAGGGTTTCGGCTTGAGCTGTTTTTT. The whole variable domain, remainder taken from reference TRBV5-1 and TRBJ2-2, is KAGVTQTPRYLIKTRGQQVTLSCSPISGHRSVSWYQQTPGQGLQFLFEYFSETQRNKGNFPGRFSGRQFSNSRSEMNVSTLELGDSALYLCASSSLAGFRLELFFGEGSRLTVL.

V gene TRBV5-1 combines with J gene TRBJ2-3, with 11 bases lining up with TRBD2. The CDR3 runs 16 residues. CDR1 is SGHRS, CDR2 YFSETQ, per germline. V lost 4 bases and J lost 2; bases outside the gene matches: 6. The DNA of the CDR3 is TGCGCCAGCAGCCAAGTAGCGGGAGGGAACACAGATACGCAGTATTTT. Its translation: CASSQVAGGNTDTQYF.

This clonotype was picked up a small number of times. This chain joins TRBV20-1 and TRBJ2-7; possible D gene TRBD2, 6 bases. The CDR3 is made up of 15 amino acids. Trimming removed 2 bases from V and 2 bases from J, with 16 bases in between. Germline V gene sequence: CDR1 DFQATT, CDR2 SNEGSKA (reference sequence). The CDR3 protein is CSARKIGGTPYEQYF. CDR3 nucleotide sequence: TGCAGTGCTAGAAAGATCGGAGGGACGCCCTACGAGCAGTACTTC.